This passage covers 20 T cell receptor beta chains from one sample sequenced in a study of immune cell composition in non-small cell lung cancer. Assay: immunoSEQ multiplex PCR; the TCRdb copy retains only in-frame clones and omits some. The top ten clones hold approximately 8.8% of a sample with 3,500 or so clones, approximately 80% of them seen once. Normal lung sampling was at least 3 cm from the tumour, as distant as possible. The sequenced sample consisted of non-adjacent lung tissue. The receptors shown here come from a human donor with non-small cell lung cancer.

V usage is TRBV9 and J usage is TRBJ2-7, with D tentatively TRBD2 (8 bases). The V gene's germline CDR1 is SGDLS and CDR2 YYNGEE. V lost 2 bases and J 7 bases, leaving 16 bases between the germline ends. CDR3 length: 14 amino acids. The CDR3 DNA is TGTGCCAGCAGCGTTGACAGGGCGGGAGGAGAGCAGTACTTC. It encodes CASSVDRAGGEQYF.

This chain links TRBV5-4 with TRBJ2-2; maybe TRBD1 (6 bases). Germline assignment: CDR1 SGHNT and CDR2 YYREEE (reference sequence). CDR3 length: 15 residues. V was trimmed by 2 bases and J by 4 bases, leaving 12 bases between them. CDR3 amino acids: CASSLTGLSTGELFF. Here the CDR3 DNA reads TGTGCCAGCAGCTTAACAGGGCTCAGCACCGGGGAGCTGTTTTTT.

For the CDR3, the DNA is TGTGCCAGCAGCTTGAGTTTGAACACTGAAGCTTTCTTT. Translating gives CASSLSLNTEAFF. V and J are TRBV11-3 and TRBJ1-1; D ambiguous. The CDR3 totals 13 residues. Per germline, CDR1 SGHNT and CDR2 YENEEA. Trimming cost V 3 bases and J 0 bases, with 5 bases left between them.

This clone came up once. The chain links TRBV11-2 to TRBJ2-3; TRBD2 matches 12 bases. The V gene end was trimmed by 5 bases and the J gene end by 3 bases; junction bases not matched to a gene: 6. CDR1 and CDR2 from the germline V gene are SGHAT and FQNNGV. This CDR3 comprises 16 residues. The CDR3 reads CASSPTSGRRTDTQYF. The CDR3 DNA reads TGTGCCAGCAGCCCGACTAGCGGGAGAAGGACAGATACGCAGTATTTT.

This rearrangement joins TRBV6-1 to TRBJ2-2; 10 positions match TRBD2. The CDR3 spans 16 residues. V trimming: 2 bases; J trimming: 5 bases; junction bases outside the gene matches: 5. The germline gives CDR1 MNHNS, CDR2 SASEGT. CDR3 nucleotides: TGTGCCAGCAGTGAACCTTCGACTAGCGGGACCGGGGAGCTGTTTTTT. Protein product: CASSEPSTSGTGELFF.

The chain combines TRBV5-1 with TRBJ1-1; D uncertain. The CDR3 loop spans 14 amino acids. The V end was cut by 4 bases, the J end by 1 base, with 11 bases between. Germline CDR1 SGHRS, CDR2 YFSETQ. The CDR3 reads CASSLDGSNTEAFF. The CDR3 nucleotides are TGCGCCAGCAGCCTGGACGGATCGAACACTGAAGCTTTCTTT.

The rearrangement links TRBV21-1 to TRBJ1-2; the tabulated D call, TRBD1, remains unverified against the DNA. TRBV21-1 is a documented pseudogene. The CDR3 is 13 residues long. The CDR3 coding sequence is TGTGCCAGCACCACTACAGGGTCCGCTGGCTACACCTTC. Translation gives CASTTTGSAGYTF.

This chain links TRBV28 with TRBJ2-7; 10 bases agree with TRBD1. The CDR3 is 18 amino acids. The germline CDR1 and CDR2 sequences are MDHEN and SYDVKM. V trimming: 6 bases; J trimming: 4 bases; junction bases outside the gene matches: 18. CDR3 nucleotides: TGTGCCAGCAGCTCTAGTCCCGGCTTGGGGACAGGGGTTTACGAGCAGTACTTC. Residues: CASSSSPGLGTGVYEQYF.

The chain is built from TRBV11-3 and TRBJ2-7; 9 nucleotides match TRBD2. V shed 5 bases and J 0 bases; nucleotides not matched to a gene: 8. Germline CDR1 reads SGHNT; CDR2 reads YENEEA. CDR3 length: 16 residues. The CDR3 DNA reads TGTGCCAGCAGCCCAGGACTAGCGAAGAGCTCCTACGAGCAGTACTTC. It yields the protein CASSPGLAKSSYEQYF.

The chain employs TRBV7-9 and TRBJ2-7, with D perhaps TRBD2 (5 bases). Germline V gives CDR1 SEHNR, CDR2 FQNEAQ (reference sequence). The CDR3 covers 14 residues. V was cut by 3 bases and J by 1 base, with 10 bases left in between. The CDR3 reads CASSLAGVSYEQYF. The CDR3 nucleotides read TGTGCCAGCAGCTTGGCGGGCGTTTCCTACGAGCAGTACTTC.

This chain joins TRBV7-2 and TRBJ2-1; TRBD2 agrees at 8 bases. Germline CDR1 SGHTA, CDR2 FQGNSA. The V segment lost 0 bases and the J segment 10 bases; nucleotides outside the gene matches: 5. The CDR3 covers 14 residues. As DNA, the CDR3 is TGTGCCAGCAGCTTAGCAGCGGGGGATCGGGAGCAGTTCTTC. Translated, it gives CASSLAAGDREQFF.

The chain is built from TRBV7-9 and TRBJ2-1; 8 bases line up with TRBD2. Germline assignment: CDR1 SEHNR and CDR2 FQNEAQ (reference sequence). Trimming took 5 bases from V and 3 from J; bases not matched to a gene: 12. The CDR3 contains 17 residues. CDR3 sequence reads: CASSGTRAGVLYNEQFF. DNA for the CDR3: TGTGCCAGCAGCGGGACTAGAGCGGGCGTTCTCTACAATGAGCAGTTCTTC.

The chain has TRBV5-4 and TRBJ2-7; 14 bases are shared with TRBD2. Germline V gene sequence: CDR1 SGHNT, CDR2 YYREEE (reference sequence). V shed 3 bases, J shed 6 bases, and the junction held 5 bases outside the gene matches. The CDR3 spans 15 residues. The DNA for the CDR3 is TGTGCCAGCAGCTGGGGACTAGCGGGAGTCTCCGAGCAGTACTTC. Translated, it gives CASSWGLAGVSEQYF.

The chain carries TRBV10-3 and TRBJ2-7; tentative D call: TRBD1 (7 bases). The CDR3 is 13 amino acids. The V and J ends lost 10 bases and 0 bases respectively, with 13 bases between them. CDR1 and CDR2 (germline): ENHRY, SYGVKD. The CDR3 DNA reads TGTGCCACCTTCAGGGGGGACTCCTACGAGCAGTACTTC. It encodes CATFRGDSYEQYF.

V is TRBV2 and J is TRBJ2-3; D is ambiguous. V lost 3 bases and J lost 0, with 10 bases in between. The CDR3 loop spans 15 amino acids. Germline V gene sequence: CDR1 SNHLY, CDR2 FYNNEI. CDR3 protein: CASSDGRASTDTQYF. The CDR3 DNA follows: TGTGCCAGCAGTGATGGACGTGCTAGCACAGATACGCAGTATTTT.

The chain is built from TRBV18 and TRBJ2-1; TRBD1 might be the D (5 bases). Germline CDR1 reads KGHSH; CDR2 reads LQKENI. The length of the CDR3 is 12 residues. Trimming cost V 6 bases and J 6 bases, with 9 bases left between them. Here the CDR3 DNA reads TGTGCCAGCTCCCCGACAGTCAATGAGCAGTTCTTC. It encodes CASSPTVNEQFF.

The gene calls are TRBV5-1 and TRBJ1-2; 8 nucleotides align to TRBD1. V dropped 4 bases and J dropped 4; count of bases not matched to a gene: 18. The germline gives CDR1 SGHRS, CDR2 YFSETQ. CDR3 size: 18 residues. The CDR3 region has the DNA TGCGCCAGCAGCGAAATTCCGGGACAGGCGGCCGGGGGCTATGGCTACACCTTC. This gives the protein CASSEIPGQAAGGYGYTF. The whole variable domain, filled in from reference TRBV5-1 and TRBJ1-2, reads KAGVTQTPRYLIKTRGQQVTLSCSPISGHRSVSWYQQTPGQGLQFLFEYFSETQRNKGNFPGRFSGRQFSNSRSEMNVSTLELGDSALYLCASSEIPGQAAGGYGYTFGSGTRLTVV.

V gene TRBV7-6 combines with J gene TRBJ2-5; 10 bases are a match to TRBD1. Germline assignment: CDR1 SGHVS and CDR2 FNYEAQ. CDR3 length equals 16 residues. Trimming cost V 4 bases and J 4 bases; bases outside gene matches: 9. The CDR3 is CASSWTGQGSAETQYF. CDR3 sequence (DNA): TGTGCCAGCAGCTGGACGGGACAGGGGTCCGCAGAGACCCAGTACTTC.

This clone appeared a single time. CDR3 protein: CASSVWASGRNEQFF. The DNA of the CDR3 is TGTGCCAGCAGCGTATGGGCTAGCGGACGGAATGAGCAGTTCTTC. The rearrangement links TRBV9 to TRBJ2-1; 7 nucleotides agree with TRBD2. CDR1 is SGDLS, CDR2 YYNGEE, per germline. V lost 1 base, J lost 7 bases, and 8 bases stayed unmatched. The CDR3 has 15 amino acids.

The gene calls are TRBV28 and TRBJ1-5; no reliable D call. The CDR3 has 14 residues. Germline CDR1 MDHEN, CDR2 SYDVKM. V was shortened by 9 bases and J by 1 base, with 13 bases between the two germline ends. The CDR3 is CASLLPLSNQPQHF. In DNA, the CDR3 is TGTGCCAGTTTACTTCCTTTGAGCAATCAGCCCCAGCATTTT.